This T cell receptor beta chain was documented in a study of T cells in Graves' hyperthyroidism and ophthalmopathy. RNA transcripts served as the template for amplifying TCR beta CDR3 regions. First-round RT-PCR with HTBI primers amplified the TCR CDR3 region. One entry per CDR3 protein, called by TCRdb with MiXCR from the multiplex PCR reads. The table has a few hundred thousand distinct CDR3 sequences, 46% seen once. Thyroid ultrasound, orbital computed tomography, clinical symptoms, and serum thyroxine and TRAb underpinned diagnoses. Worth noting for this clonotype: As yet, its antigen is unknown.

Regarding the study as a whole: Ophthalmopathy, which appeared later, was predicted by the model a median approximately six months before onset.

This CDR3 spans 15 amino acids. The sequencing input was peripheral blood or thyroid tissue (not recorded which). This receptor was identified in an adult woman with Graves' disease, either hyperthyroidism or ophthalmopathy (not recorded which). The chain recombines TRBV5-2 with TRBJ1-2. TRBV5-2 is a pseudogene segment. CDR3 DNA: TGTGCCAGCAATTTGAGTTTCGCGGGGAGCTATGGCTACACCTTC. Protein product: CASNLSFAGSYGYTF.